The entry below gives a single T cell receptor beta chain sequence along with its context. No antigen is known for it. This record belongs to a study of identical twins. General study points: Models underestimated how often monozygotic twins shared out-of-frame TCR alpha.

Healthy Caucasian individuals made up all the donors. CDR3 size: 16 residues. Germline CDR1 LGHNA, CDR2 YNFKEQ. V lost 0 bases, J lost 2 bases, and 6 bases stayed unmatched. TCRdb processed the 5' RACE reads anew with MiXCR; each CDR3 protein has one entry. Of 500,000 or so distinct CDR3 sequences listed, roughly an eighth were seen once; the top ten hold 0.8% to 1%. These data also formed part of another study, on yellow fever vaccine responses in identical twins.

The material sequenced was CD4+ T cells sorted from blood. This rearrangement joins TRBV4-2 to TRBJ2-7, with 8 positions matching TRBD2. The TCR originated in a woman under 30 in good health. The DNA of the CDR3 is TGTGCCAGCAGCCAAGATCCTACTAGCGGCCCCTACGAGCAGTACTTC. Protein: CASSQDPTSGPYEQYF.